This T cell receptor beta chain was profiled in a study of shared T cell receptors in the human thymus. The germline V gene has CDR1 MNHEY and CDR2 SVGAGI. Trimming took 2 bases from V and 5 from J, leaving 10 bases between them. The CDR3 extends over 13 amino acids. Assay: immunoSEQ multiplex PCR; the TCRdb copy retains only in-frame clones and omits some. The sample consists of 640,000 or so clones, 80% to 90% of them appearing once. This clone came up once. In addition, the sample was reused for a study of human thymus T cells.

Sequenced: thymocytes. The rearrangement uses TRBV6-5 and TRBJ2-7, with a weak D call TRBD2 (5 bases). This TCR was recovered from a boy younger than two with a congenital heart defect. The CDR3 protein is CASSYEGSNEQYF. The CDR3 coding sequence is TGTGCCAGCAGTTACGAGGGATCTAACGAGCAGTACTTC.